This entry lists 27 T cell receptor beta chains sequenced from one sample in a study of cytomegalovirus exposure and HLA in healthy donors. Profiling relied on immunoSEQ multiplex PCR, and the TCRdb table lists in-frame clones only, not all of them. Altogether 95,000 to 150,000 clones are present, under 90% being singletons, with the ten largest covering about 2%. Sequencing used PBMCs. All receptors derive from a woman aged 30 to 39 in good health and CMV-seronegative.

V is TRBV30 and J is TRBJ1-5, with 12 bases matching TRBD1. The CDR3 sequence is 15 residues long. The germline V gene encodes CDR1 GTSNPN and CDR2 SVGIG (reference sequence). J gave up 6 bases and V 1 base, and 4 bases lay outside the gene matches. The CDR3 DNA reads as TGTGCCTGGAGTGCTGGGACAGGGGGCTTTCAGCCCCAGCATTTT. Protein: CAWSAGTGGFQPQHF.

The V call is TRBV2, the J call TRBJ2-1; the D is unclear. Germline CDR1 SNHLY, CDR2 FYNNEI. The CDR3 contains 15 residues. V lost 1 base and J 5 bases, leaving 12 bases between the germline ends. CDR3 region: CASSEGSLGHNEQFF. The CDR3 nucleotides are TGTGCCAGCAGTGAAGGGTCGCTGGGCCACAATGAGCAGTTCTTC.

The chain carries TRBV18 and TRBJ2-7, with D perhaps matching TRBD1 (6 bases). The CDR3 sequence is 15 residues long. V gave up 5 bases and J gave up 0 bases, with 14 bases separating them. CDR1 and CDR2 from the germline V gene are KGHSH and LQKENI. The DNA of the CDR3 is TGTGCCAGCTCATCAAGAGGGGGTATCTCCTACGAGCAGTACTTC. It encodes CASSSRGGISYEQYF.

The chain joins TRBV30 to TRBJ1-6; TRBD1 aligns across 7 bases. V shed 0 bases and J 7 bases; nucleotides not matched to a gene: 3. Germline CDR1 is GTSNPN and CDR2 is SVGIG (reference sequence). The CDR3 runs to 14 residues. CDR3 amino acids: CAWSVGTDNSPLHF. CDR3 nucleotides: TGTGCCTGGAGTGTGGGGACAGACAATTCACCCCTCCACTTT. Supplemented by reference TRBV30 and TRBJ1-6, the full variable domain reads SQTIHQWPATLVQPVGSPLSLECTVEGTSNPNLYWYRQAAGRGLQLLFYSVGIGQISSEVPQNLSASRPQDRQFILSSKKLLLSDSGFYLCAWSVGTDNSPLHFGNGTRLTVT.

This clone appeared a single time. The DNA for the CDR3 is TGTGCCAGCAGCTCTGGGGACAGGGGAACCCAAGAGACCCAGTACTTC. It translates to CASSSGDRGTQETQYF. The rearrangement links TRBV7-8 to TRBJ2-5; 10 positions agree with TRBD1. Germline CDR1 and CDR2: SGHVS and FQNEAQ. The CDR3 spans 16 residues. Losses at the gene ends were 4 bases for V and 1 base for J; bases not matched to a gene: 6.

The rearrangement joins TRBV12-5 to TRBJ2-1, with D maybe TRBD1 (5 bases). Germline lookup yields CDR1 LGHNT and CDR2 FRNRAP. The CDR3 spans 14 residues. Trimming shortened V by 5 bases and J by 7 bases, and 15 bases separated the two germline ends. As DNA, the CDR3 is TGTGCTAGTGGTGCGGACAAGCTCGGGAATGAGCAGTTCTTC. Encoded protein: CASGADKLGNEQFF.

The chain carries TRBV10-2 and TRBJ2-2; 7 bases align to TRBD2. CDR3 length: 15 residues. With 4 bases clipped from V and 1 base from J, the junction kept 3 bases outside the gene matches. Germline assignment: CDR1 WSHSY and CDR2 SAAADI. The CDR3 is CASSGVAGNTGELFF. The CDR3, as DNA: TGCGCCAGCAGTGGAGTAGCGGGGAACACCGGGGAGCTGTTTTTT.

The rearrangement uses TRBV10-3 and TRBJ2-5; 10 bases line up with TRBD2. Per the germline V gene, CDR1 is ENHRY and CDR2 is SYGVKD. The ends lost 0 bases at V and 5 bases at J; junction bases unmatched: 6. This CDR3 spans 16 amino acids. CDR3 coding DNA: TGTGCCATCAGTGAGTCGCAAGCGGGGGGGCCGGAGACCCAGTACTTC. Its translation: CAISESQAGGPETQYF.

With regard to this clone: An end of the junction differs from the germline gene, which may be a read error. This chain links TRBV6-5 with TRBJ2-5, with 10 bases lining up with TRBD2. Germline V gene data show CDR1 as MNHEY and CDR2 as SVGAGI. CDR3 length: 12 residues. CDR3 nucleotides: TGTGCCAGCAGTTCCCCCGGGACTAGCGTAGACTTC. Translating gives CASSSPGTSVDF.

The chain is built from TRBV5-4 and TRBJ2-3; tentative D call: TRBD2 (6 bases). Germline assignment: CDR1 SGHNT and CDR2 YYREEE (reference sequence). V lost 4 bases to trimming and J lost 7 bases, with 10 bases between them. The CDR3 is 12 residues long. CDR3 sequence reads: CASSPEGHTQYF. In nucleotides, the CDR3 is TGTGCCAGCAGCCCGGAGGGCCATACGCAGTATTTT. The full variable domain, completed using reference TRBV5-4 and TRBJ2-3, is ETGVTQSPTHLIKTRGQQVTLRCSSQSGHNTVSWYQQALGQGPQFIFQYYREEENGRGNFPPRFSGLQFPNYSSELNVNALELDDSALYLCASSPEGHTQYFGPGTRLTVL.

CDR3 nucleotides: TGTGCCAGCAGCCTCGGACAGGAAGTCTATGGCTACACCTTC. Translation gives CASSLGQEVYGYTF. The J gene is TRBJ1-2, the V gene TRBV7-2, with 7 nucleotides matching TRBD1. CDR1 and CDR2 from the germline V gene are SGHTA and FQGNSA. J gave up 4 bases and V 5 bases, and 7 bases lay outside the gene matches. The CDR3 runs to 14 residues.

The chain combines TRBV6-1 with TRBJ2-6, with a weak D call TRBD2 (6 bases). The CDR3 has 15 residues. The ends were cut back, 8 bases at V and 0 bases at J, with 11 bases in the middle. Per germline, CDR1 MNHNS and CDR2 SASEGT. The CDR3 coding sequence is TGTGCCAGCGCCGGGGGAGGCTCTGGGGCCAACGTCCTGACTTTC. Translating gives CASAGGGSGANVLTF.

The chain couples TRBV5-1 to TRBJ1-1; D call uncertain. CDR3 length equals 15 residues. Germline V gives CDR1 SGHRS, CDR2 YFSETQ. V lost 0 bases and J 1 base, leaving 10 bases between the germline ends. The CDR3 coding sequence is TGCGCCAGCAGCTTGGTGTTGCGGAAGAACACTGAAGCTTTCTTT. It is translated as CASSLVLRKNTEAFF. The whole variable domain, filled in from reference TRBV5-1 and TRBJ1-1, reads KAGVTQTPRYLIKTRGQQVTLSCSPISGHRSVSWYQQTPGQGLQFLFEYFSETQRNKGNFPGRFSGRQFSNSRSEMNVSTLELGDSALYLCASSLVLRKNTEAFFGQGTRLTVV.

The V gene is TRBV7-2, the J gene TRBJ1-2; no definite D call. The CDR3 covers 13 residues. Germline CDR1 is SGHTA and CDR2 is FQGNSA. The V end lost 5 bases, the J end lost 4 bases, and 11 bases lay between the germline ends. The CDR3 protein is CASSTAPLYGYTF. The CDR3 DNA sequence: TGTGCCAGCAGCACAGCCCCTCTCTATGGCTACACCTTC.

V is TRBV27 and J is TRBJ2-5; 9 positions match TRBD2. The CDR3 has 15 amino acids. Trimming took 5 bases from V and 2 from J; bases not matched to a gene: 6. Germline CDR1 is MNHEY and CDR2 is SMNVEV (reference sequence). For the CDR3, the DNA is TGTGCCAGCAGTCCCTATGCGGGGGGGCAAGAGACCCAGTACTTC. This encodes CASSPYAGGQETQYF.

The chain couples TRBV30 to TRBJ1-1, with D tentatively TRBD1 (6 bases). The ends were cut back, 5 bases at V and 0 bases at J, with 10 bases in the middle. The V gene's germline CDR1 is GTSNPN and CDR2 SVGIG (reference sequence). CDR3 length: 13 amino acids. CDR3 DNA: TGTGCCTGGTTACAGGGAGTGAACACTGAAGCTTTCTTT. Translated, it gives CAWLQGVNTEAFF. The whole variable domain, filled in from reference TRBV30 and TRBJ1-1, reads SQTIHQWPATLVQPVGSPLSLECTVEGTSNPNLYWYRQAAGRGLQLLFYSVGIGQISSEVPQNLSASRPQDRQFILSSKKLLLSDSGFYLCAWLQGVNTEAFFGQGTRLTVV.

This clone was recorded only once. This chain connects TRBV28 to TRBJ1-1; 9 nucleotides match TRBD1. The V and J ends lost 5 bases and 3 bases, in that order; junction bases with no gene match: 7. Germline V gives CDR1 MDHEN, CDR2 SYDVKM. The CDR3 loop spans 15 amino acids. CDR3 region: CASSLAGQGDTEAFF. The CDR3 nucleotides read TGTGCCAGCAGTCTCGCGGGACAGGGTGACACTGAAGCTTTCTTT.

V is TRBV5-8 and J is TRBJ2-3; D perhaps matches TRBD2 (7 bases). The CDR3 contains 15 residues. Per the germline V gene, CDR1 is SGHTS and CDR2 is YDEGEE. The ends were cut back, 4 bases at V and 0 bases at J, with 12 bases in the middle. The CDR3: CASSTGGRSTDTQYF. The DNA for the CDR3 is TGTGCCAGCAGCACCGGGGGGCGTAGCACAGATACGCAGTATTTT.

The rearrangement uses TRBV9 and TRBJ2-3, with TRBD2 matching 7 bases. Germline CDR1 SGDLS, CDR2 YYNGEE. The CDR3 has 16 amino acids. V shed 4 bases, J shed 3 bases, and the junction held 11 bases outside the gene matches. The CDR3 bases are TGTGCCAGCAGCCCGTTTGGGAGGGAGGCGACAGATACGCAGTATTTT. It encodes CASSPFGREATDTQYF. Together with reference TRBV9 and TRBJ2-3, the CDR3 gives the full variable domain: DSGVTQTPKHLITATGQRVTLRCSPRSGDLSVYWYQQSLDQGLQFLIQYYNGEERAKGNILERFSAQQFPDLHSELNLSSLELGDSALYFCASSPFGREATDTQYFGPGTRLTVL.

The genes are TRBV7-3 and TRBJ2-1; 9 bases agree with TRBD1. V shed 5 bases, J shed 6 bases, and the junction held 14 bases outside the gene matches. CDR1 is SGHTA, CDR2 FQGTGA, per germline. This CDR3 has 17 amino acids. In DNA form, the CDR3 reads TGTGCCAGCAGCCCAACAACCGGGACAGGGTATGGCAATGAGCAGTTCTTC. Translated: CASSPTTGTGYGNEQFF.

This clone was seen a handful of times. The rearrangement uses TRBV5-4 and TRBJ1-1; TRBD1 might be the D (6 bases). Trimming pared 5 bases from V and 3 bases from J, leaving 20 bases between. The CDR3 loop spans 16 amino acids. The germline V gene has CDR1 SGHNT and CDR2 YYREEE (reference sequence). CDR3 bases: TGTGCCAGCAGAGGGGGAGGGGCCTTTGGGGACACTGAAGCTTTCTTT. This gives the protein CASRGGGAFGDTEAFF.

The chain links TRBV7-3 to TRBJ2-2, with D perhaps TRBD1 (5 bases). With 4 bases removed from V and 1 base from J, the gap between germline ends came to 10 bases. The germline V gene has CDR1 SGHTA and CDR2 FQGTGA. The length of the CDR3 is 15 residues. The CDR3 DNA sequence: TGTGCCAGCAGCTCCGGGCAGGGGAACACCGGGGAGCTGTTTTTT. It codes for CASSSGQGNTGELFF.

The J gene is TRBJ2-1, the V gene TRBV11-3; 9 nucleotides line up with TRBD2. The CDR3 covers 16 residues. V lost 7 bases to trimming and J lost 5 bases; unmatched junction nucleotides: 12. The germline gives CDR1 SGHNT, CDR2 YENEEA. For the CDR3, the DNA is TGTGCCAGCACCCTCCTGGCGGGGGGGCCAAACAATGAGCAGTTCTTC. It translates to CASTLLAGGPNNEQFF.

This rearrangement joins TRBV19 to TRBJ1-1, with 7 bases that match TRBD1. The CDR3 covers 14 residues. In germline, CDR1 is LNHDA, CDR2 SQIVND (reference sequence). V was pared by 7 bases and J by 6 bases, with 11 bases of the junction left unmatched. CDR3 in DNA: TGTGCCAGTAACCGACAGGGTATTAAGGCTGAAGCTTTCTTT. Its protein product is CASNRQGIKAEAFF.

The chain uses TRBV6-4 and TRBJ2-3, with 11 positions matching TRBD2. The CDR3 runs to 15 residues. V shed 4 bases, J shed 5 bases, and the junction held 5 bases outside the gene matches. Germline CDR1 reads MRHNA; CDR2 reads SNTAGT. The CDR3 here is CASSVIAGGQDTQYF. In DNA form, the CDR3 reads TGTGCCAGCAGTGTTATAGCGGGGGGGCAAGATACGCAGTATTTT.

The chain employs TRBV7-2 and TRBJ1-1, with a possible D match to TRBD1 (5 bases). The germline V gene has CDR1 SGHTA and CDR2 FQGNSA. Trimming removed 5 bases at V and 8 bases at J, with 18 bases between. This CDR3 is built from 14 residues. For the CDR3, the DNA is TGTGCCAGCAGCCCCTTCCAAAGGGGACTAGAAGCTTTCTTT. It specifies CASSPFQRGLEAFF.

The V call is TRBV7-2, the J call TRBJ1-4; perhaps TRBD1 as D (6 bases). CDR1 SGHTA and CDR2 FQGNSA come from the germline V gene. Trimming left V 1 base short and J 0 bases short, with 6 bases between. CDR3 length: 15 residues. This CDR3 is CASSLEGATNEKLFF. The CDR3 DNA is TGTGCCAGCAGCTTAGAGGGGGCAACTAATGAAAAACTGTTTTTT.